This T cell receptor (beta chain) was found in a study of cytomegalovirus exposure and HLA in healthy donors. Primers included in the PCR were 60 Vbeta and 13 Jbeta primers. In the study's own analysis: A later analysis counted tens of millions of unique TCR beta chains, about 10 million shared. Produced via immunoSEQ multiplex PCR; TCRdb's table is partial and in-frame only. The V and J calls and clone size are taken from that table; D and trimming were inferred from the DNA. The sample contains roughly 120,000 clones, about 74% of which appear only once. The ends lost 1 base at V and 1 base at J; junction bases unmatched: 1. The CDR3 length is 14 residues. The V gene's germline CDR1 is SGHDT and CDR2 YYEEEE. General study findings and limits: Sequencing depth roughly uniform across donors was assumed in presence/absence analyses. There were some public TCRs occurring in many donors, but most TCR sequences were rare.

As concerns this clone: What it recognizes is unknown.

The sequenced material came from PBMCs. V usage is TRBV5-6 and J usage is TRBJ2-7, with 8 bases that match TRBD2. The receptor comes from a woman aged 40 to 50 in good health and CMV-seropositive. This chain's CDR3 is CASSLQRGSYEQYF. The CDR3 region has the DNA TGTGCCAGCAGCTTGCAGCGGGGGTCCTACGAGCAGTACTTC.